This passage covers 28 T cell receptor delta chains from one sample sequenced in a study of DNA immune sequencing with unique molecular identifiers. Primers for all 8 TRDV and 4 TRDJ genes amplified genomic DNA in 32-plex. Adapter PCR followed 3 to 4 barcoding PCR cycles that attached a 12-nucleotide UMI. TCRdb fed the multiplex PCR reads into CATT to redo clone calling. The data contain some 4,300 delta-chain clones, roughly an eighth of them singletons. Sequenced material: gamma-delta T cells enriched from blood buffy coat, or unenriched PBMCs (not recorded which). These receptors were collected from a human donor in good health.

Many counts were recorded for this clone. TCRdb has a much larger clone's protein, which differs at residue 8 from the translation of this DNA, likely because of a read error; what is shown is the protein translated from the DNA. The chain combines TRDV2 with TRDJ1; 8 bases fit TRDD3. V lost 5 bases to trimming and J lost 4 bases; unmatched junction nucleotides: 11. The CDR3 length is 15 residues. Germline V gene lookup returns CDR1 GEAIGNYY and CDR2 EKD. CDR3 coding DNA: TGTGCCTGTGCCCAACTGGGGGGTAGGGACGATAAACTCATCTTT. Amino acid sequence: CACAQLGGRDDKLIF.

The V gene was left uncalled, and the J gene is TRDJ2; the D call in the table, TRDD3, was not verified against the DNA. CDR3 length equals 16 residues. CDR3 amino acids: CAASLYWGILTAQLFF. CDR3 in DNA: TGTGCAGCAAGCTTGTACTGGGGGATACTGACAGCACAACTCTTCTTT.

Note on this clone: It is likely a read error: a sequence one base away is far more abundant. The chain couples TRDV1 to TRDJ1; 9 nucleotides agree with TRDD3. No J gene is reported in TCRdb; it was inferred here by comparing the DNA with germline. CDR1 TSWWSYY and CDR2 QGS come from the germline V gene. This CDR3 comprises 24 residues. The CDR3 coding sequence is TGTGCTCTTGCGGAACTCACTACTACATTACGTTCAATACTGGGGGAGGCGTACACCGATAAACTCATCTTT. Translated: CALAELTTTLRSILGEAYTDKLIF.

This clone was counted many times. A single base is all that separates this from a far larger clone, so a read error is likely. This sample includes further DNA sequences coding for the same CDR3. The V gene is TRDV2, the J gene TRDJ1; TRDD3 matches at 12 bases. Germline CDR1 and CDR2: GEAIGNYY and EKD. CDR3 size: 16 residues. The CDR3: CACDKLGDTQADKLIF. The CDR3 DNA follows: TGTGCCTGTGACAAGCTGGGGGATACGCAGGCCGATAAGCTCATCTTT.

Points on this clone: TCRdb has a much larger clone's protein, which differs at residue 10 from the translation of this DNA, likely because of a read error; what is shown is the protein translated from the DNA. This chain links TRDV2 with TRDJ1; maybe TRDD3 (6 bases). Looked up from germline, CDR1 is GEAIGNYY and CDR2 is EKD. This CDR3 has 19 amino acids. V was shortened by 4 bases and J by 8 bases, with 34 bases between the two germline ends. For the CDR3, the DNA is TGTGCCTGTGAAATAGGCCTAAACTGGGAGATACGGGCCGGGTGGAAACTCATCTTT. Its translation is CACEIGLNWEIRAGWKLIF.

In the case of this clone: TCRdb shows a much larger clone's protein in place of this DNA's translation, and the two differ at residue 3, likely through a read error; the protein shown is translated from the DNA. Written as DNA, the CDR3 is TGTGCCTTTGACACCGCCGGGGGGGCTAGCTCCTGGGACACCCGACAGATGTTTTTC. Protein sequence: CAFDTAGGASSWDTRQMFF. The rearrangement links TRDV2 to TRDJ3, with D possibly being TRDD3 (5 bases). Per the germline V gene, CDR1 is GEAIGNYY and CDR2 is EKD. CDR3 length equals 19 residues.

At least ten counts were recorded for this clone. The V gene is TRAV29/DV5, the J gene TRDJ1; TRDD3 matches 8 bases. Looked up from germline, CDR1 is NSMFDY and CDR2 is ISSIKDK. The CDR3 contains 21 residues. V was pared by 4 bases and J by 0 bases, with 26 bases of the junction left unmatched. The CDR3 protein is CAAWSYEWSGGPRAYTDKLIF. For the CDR3, the DNA is TGTGCAGCATGGTCCTACGAGTGGTCTGGGGGACCAAGGGCGTACACCGATAAACTCATCTTT.

Points on this clone: This likely came from a read error, as a far larger clone is one base away. The genes are TRDV1 and TRDJ3; 9 bases fit TRDD3. The J gene, not given by TCRdb, was assigned here from a germline match of the nucleotide sequence. J was trimmed by 1 base and V by 2 bases; bases with no gene match: 39. CDR1 and CDR2 from the germline V gene are TSWWSYY and QGS. CDR3 length: 30 amino acids. CDR3 protein: CALGEEPGPQKGIRSVLGETFSWDTRQMFF. The CDR3 DNA follows: TGTGCTCTTGGGGAAGAACCGGGACCTCAGAAAGGAATACGGTCGGTACTGGGGGAAACCTTTTCCTGGGACACCCGACAGATGTTTTTC.

This clone has a handful of counts. The genes are TRDV2 and TRDJ1; 13 nucleotides line up with TRDD3. The J segment lost 0 bases and the V segment lost 4 bases, leaving 10 bases of the junction unmatched. Looked up from germline, CDR1 is GEAIGNYY and CDR2 is EKD. The CDR3 contains 18 residues. The CDR3 DNA is TGTGCCTGTGATCCAGTACTGGGGGATACGCTAAACACCGATAAACTCATCTTT. Translating gives CACDPVLGDTLNTDKLIF.

The J gene is TRDJ1, the V gene TRDV2, with TRDD3 matching 10 bases. The germline V gene encodes CDR1 GEAIGNYY and CDR2 EKD. Trimming took 1 base from V and 2 from J; bases not matched to a gene: 12. This CDR3 comprises 18 residues. The CDR3 spells CACDTVTGGFGVTDKLIF. The CDR3, as DNA: TGTGCCTGTGACACGGTTACTGGGGGATTCGGAGTGACCGATAAACTCATCTTT.

This clone is classed as medium-sized. The chain recombines TRDV2 with TRDJ1, with TRDD3 matching 9 bases. The length of the CDR3 is 19 residues. Germline loops: CDR1 GEAIGNYY, CDR2 EKD. Unmatched junction bases numbered 13, after V lost 0 bases and J lost 0 bases. This CDR3 is CACDTVHLSGGSYTDKLIF. The CDR3, as DNA: TGTGCCTGTGACACCGTGCACCTGTCTGGGGGATCGTACACCGATAAACTCATCTTT.

Regarding this clone: TCRdb's listed protein matches a much larger clone and diverges from this DNA's translation at residue 12, likely through a read error; the protein shown comes from the DNA. The chain links TRDV2 to TRDJ3; TRDD3 might be the D (5 bases). Germline V lookup: CDR1 GEAIGNYY, CDR2 EKD. V lost 0 bases, J lost 3 bases, and 20 bases lay in between. CDR3 length: 20 residues. Here the CDR3 DNA reads TGTGCCTGTGACACCTTGGGGACCACGAACGGCTTCTGGGACACCCGACAGATGTTTTTC. Its translation: CACDTLGTTNGFWDTRQMFF.

There are many counts of this clone. This rearrangement joins TRDV2 to TRDJ1; 12 positions agree with TRDD3. CDR1 and CDR2 from the germline V gene are GEAIGNYY and EKD. V trimming: 4 bases; J trimming: 2 bases; junction bases outside the gene matches: 7. The CDR3 runs 16 residues. The CDR3 spells CACEKLGDTETDKLIF. CDR3 nucleotides: TGTGCCTGTGAAAAACTGGGGGATACTGAAACCGATAAACTCATCTTT.

This clone was counted a few times. One base separates it from a far larger clone, so it is likely a read error. The chain recombines TRDV2 with TRDJ3; a weak D match, TRDD3 (6 bases). CDR3 size: 19 residues. Trimming shortened V by 2 bases and J by 0 bases, and 16 bases separated the two germline ends. Germline values: CDR1 GEAIGNYY, CDR2 EKD. CDR3 in DNA: TGTGCCTGTGACATGGGGGGGCTACGGAGCTCCTGGGACACCCGACAGATGTTTTTC. Translating it yields CACDMGGLRSSWDTRQMFF.

This clone was detected a few times. A far more abundant clone sits one base away, making this likely a read error. The sample has other DNA sequences that encode this CDR3 too. The chain has TRDV2 and TRDJ3, with D possibly TRDD3 on 5 matching bases. Germline V CDR1 and CDR2: GEAIGNYY, EKD. The CDR3 has 20 residues. CDR3 sequence: CACDTLGTTNGSWDTRQMFF. Written as DNA, the CDR3 is TGTGCCTGTGACACCTTGGGGACCACGAACGGCTCCTGGGACACCCGGCAGATGTTTTTC.

This clone was seen a few times. TCRdb's protein, taken from a much larger clone, differs from this DNA's translation at residue 12, likely owing to a read error; the protein displayed comes from the DNA. The gene calls are TRDV2 and TRDJ3, with a possible D match to TRDD3 (5 bases). The germline V and J ends were trimmed by 0 bases and 2 bases, with 19 bases remaining between them. The CDR3 is made up of 20 amino acids. Germline V gene data show CDR1 as GEAIGNYY and CDR2 as EKD. CDR3 sequence (DNA): TGTGCCTGTGACACCTTGGGGACCACGAACGGCGCCTGGGACACCCGACAGATGTTTTTC. Its translation is CACDTLGTTNGAWDTRQMFF.

Points on this clone: At one end, the junction sequence differs from germline, possibly due to a read error. This chain uses TRDV1 with TRDJ1, with 11 bases fitting TRDD3. Here the J gene was assigned by germline matching of the DNA, as TCRdb has none. The CDR3 is made up of 29 amino acids. Per the germline V gene, CDR1 is TSWWSYY and CDR2 is QGS. CDR3 bases: TGTGCTCTTGGGAAAATAGGCAATAGCTTGAACTGGGGGATAGGAGGAGGATACCGTCGACGGGGAAACACCGAAAAACTCATCTTT. Its translation: CALGKIGNSLNWGIGGGYRRRGNTEKLIF.

As regards this clone: A single base is all that separates this from a far larger clone, so a read error is likely. A V gene of TRDV1 was called, but no J gene was assigned; the table calls TRDD3, which could not be checked here. The CDR3 extends over 24 amino acids. Germline V CDR1 and CDR2: TSWWSYY, QGS. The CDR3 coding sequence is TGTGCTCTTGGGGGCTATCTCTCTTCCTTTACGCGTACCTGGGGGATACGGAGGACCGATAAACACATCTTT. It specifies CALGGYLSSFTRTWGIRRTDKHIF.

This clone was seen a handful of times. TCRdb shows a much larger clone's protein in place of this DNA's translation, and the two differ at residue 7, likely through a read error; the protein shown is translated from the DNA. The V call is TRDV2, the J call TRDJ3; 7 bases map to TRDD3. V was pared by 4 bases and J by 0 bases, with 14 bases of the junction left unmatched. From germline, CDR1 is GEAIGNYY and CDR2 EKD. This CDR3 spans 20 amino acids. CDR3 nucleotides: TGTGCCTGTGAACCGTACTTGGGGATAATAGGCTCCTGGGACACCCGACAGATGTTTTTC. Amino acid sequence: CACEPYLGIIGSWDTRQMFF.

This clone is categorized as medium-sized. Other DNA sequences from this sample encode an identical CDR3 as well. The chain links TRDV2 to TRDJ3, with 12 bases lining up with TRDD3. The germline V gene has CDR1 GEAIGNYY and CDR2 EKD. The CDR3 length is 20 residues. After removal of 3 bases from V and 0 bases from J, the junction contained 8 bases not matched to a gene. The CDR3 region is CACDPVLGDTVSWDTRQMFF. CDR3 nucleotides: TGTGCCTGTGACCCCGTACTGGGGGATACTGTCTCCTGGGACACCCGACAGATGTTTTTC.

This clone appeared a few times. CDR3 residues: CALRAFHRYWGLGEGKLIF. The CDR3 region has the DNA TGTGCTCTTCGTGCCTTCCACCGATACTGGGGCCTGGGGGAGGGTAAACTCATCTTT. The chain is built from TRDV1 and TRDJ1; 8 bases map to TRDD3. Looked up from germline, CDR1 is TSWWSYY and CDR2 is QGS. Trimming at V came to 8 bases and at J to 7 bases, leaving 27 bases not matched to a gene. The CDR3 totals 19 residues.

A remark on this clone: With a much larger clone just one base away, this may be a read error. The V gene is TRDV2, the J gene TRDJ3; TRDD3 matches at 7 bases. The germline V gene encodes CDR1 GEAIGNYY and CDR2 EKD. The CDR3 totals 20 residues. In nucleotides, the CDR3 is TGTGCCTGTGACACCGTTACCCCTGGCCGGGATACCTGGGACAACCGACAGATGTTTTTC. Its protein is CACDTVTPGRDTWDNRQMFF.

This clone was detected ten times or more. The gene calls are TRDV2 and TRDJ1; 8 bases fit TRDD3. V trimming: 3 bases; J trimming: 0 bases; junction bases outside the gene matches: 14. Germline assignment: CDR1 GEAIGNYY and CDR2 EKD. This CDR3 spans 18 amino acids. The CDR3 DNA reads as TGTGCCTGTGACTTTCTGGGGGAAACGACCTGGTACACCGATAAACTCATCTTT. As protein: CACDFLGETTWYTDKLIF.

At least ten counts were recorded for this clone. V and J are TRDV1 and TRDJ1, with 13 bases fitting TRDD3. The J gene, left out of TCRdb, was set here by checking the DNA against germline. The ends lost 3 bases at V and 0 bases at J; junction bases unmatched: 25. Germline CDR1 TSWWSYY, CDR2 QGS. The CDR3 has 24 amino acids. CDR3 sequence reads: CALGEPSFRRITGGYGTNTDKLIF. The CDR3 DNA reads as TGTGCTCTTGGGGAGCCGTCCTTCCGCCGAATTACTGGGGGATACGGGACCAACACCGATAAACTCATCTTT.

As regards this clone: The amino acid sequence in TCRdb belongs to a much larger clone and departs from this DNA's translation at residue 4, likely a sequencing read error; the sequence shown is translated from the DNA. The rearrangement links TRDV2 to TRDJ1, with 11 bases that match TRDD3. Germline loops: CDR1 GEAIGNYY, CDR2 EKD. There are 19 residues in the CDR3. Written as DNA, the CDR3 is TGTGCCTGTCACACCGTATCGAACTGGGGGATATCAGACACCGATAAACTCATCTTT. This gives the protein CACHTVSNWGISDTDKLIF.

This clone was seen more than once but under ten times. The chain has TRDV1 and TRDJ2; TRDD3 aligns across 13 bases. Here the J gene came from matching the DNA to germline, since TCRdb omits it. The germline V gene encodes CDR1 TSWWSYY and CDR2 QGS. V dropped 5 bases and J dropped 3; count of bases not matched to a gene: 27. The CDR3 covers 24 residues. CDR3 residues: CALGPRSGRLHCTGGYAVTAQLFF. The CDR3 DNA reads as TGTGCTCTTGGGCCTCGAAGCGGGAGGCTCCATTGTACTGGGGGATACGCGGTGACAGCACAACTCTTCTTT.

Concerning this clone itself: This probably arose from a read error, given a far larger clone one base away. The same CDR3 can be traced to other DNA sequences in this sample. The rearrangement uses TRDV2 and TRDJ1; TRDD3 matches at 12 bases. CDR1 is GEAIGNYY, CDR2 EKD, per germline. The CDR3 contains 18 residues. The CDR3 spells CACDTVLGDTRYTDKLIF. The CDR3 region has the DNA TGTGCCTGTGACACGGTGCTGGGGGATACGCGGTACACCGATAAACTTATCTTT.

This clone was seen more than once but under ten times. It differs at one base from a far larger clone, so likely a read error. The genes are TRDV1 and TRDJ1; 8 bases are a match to TRDD2. Here the J gene came from matching the DNA to germline, since TCRdb omits it. V was pared by 3 bases and J by 3 bases, with 30 bases of the junction left unmatched. The CDR3 has 23 amino acids. CDR1 is TSWWSYY, CDR2 QGS, per germline. This CDR3 reads CALGDLPRTSYVRGGTYADKLIF. CDR3 nucleotides: TGTGCTCTTGGGGACCTACCAAGGACTTCCTACGTCCGGGGGGGGACGTACGCCGATAAACTCATCTTT.